This T cell receptor (beta chain) was retrieved from a study of cytomegalovirus exposure and HLA in healthy donors. Concerning this clone: Its antigen is unidentified.

Study-wide results and limits: For TCR beta chains, V- and J-gene trimming was later linked to a missense DCLRE1C variant. HLA allele associations emerged for fewer than 20,000 TCR beta sequences in a later analysis, at 0.05 false discovery rate. Analyses of presence/absence relied on an assumption of roughly uniform sequencing depth across donors.

Trimming at V came to 7 bases and at J to 2 bases, leaving 2 bases not matched to a gene. The CDR3 consists of 15 residues. Germline CDR1 reads SGHNT; CDR2 reads YYREEE (reference sequence). The PCR used 60 Vbeta and 13 Jbeta primers. Using immunoSEQ multiplex PCR, the repertoire was profiled, and TCRdb retains in-frame clones only, with some absent. The profile covers 150,000 to 200,000 clones, with about 12% appearing a single time and 7.8% taken by the ten largest. At collection, donors were nominally healthy, but unrecorded immune exposures were probable. The V gene is TRBV5-4, the J gene TRBJ2-6, with 11 bases lining up with TRBD1. The source of this sequence is a man in his fifties or sixties in good health and CMV-seropositive. Material for sequencing was PBMCs. The CDR3 loop reads CASGTGGAGANVLTF. In DNA, the CDR3 is TGTGCCAGCGGGACAGGGGGTGCTGGGGCCAACGTCCTGACTTTC.